The 6 T cell receptor beta chains below were found in one sample sequenced in a study of T cells in Graves' hyperthyroidism and ophthalmopathy. It was RNA transcripts that yielded the amplified TCR beta CDR3 regions. In the first-round RT-PCR of the TCR CDR3, the HTBI primer set was used. TCRdb re-called the multiplex PCR reads through MiXCR, storing one row per CDR3 protein. Among nearly 600,000 distinct CDR3 sequences, about 15% were seen once, and the ten largest hold approximately 5.7%. Material for sequencing was blood. Receptor source: a woman in her 30s with Graves' hyperthyroidism that later progressed to Graves' ophthalmopathy.

This clonotype showed up just a few times. A much larger clone differs by one base, so this may be a read error. This chain links TRBV3-1 with TRBJ2-2, with D possibly being TRBD1 (5 bases). Germline V gene sequence: CDR1 LGHDT, CDR2 YNNKEL (reference sequence). The CDR3 length is 13 residues. Trimming pared 5 bases from V and 7 bases from J, leaving 11 bases between. CDR3 DNA sequence: TGTGCCAGCAGCTGGCAGGACATCGGGGAGCTGTTTTTT. It encodes CASSWQDIGELFF.

This clonotype was found many times. This chain connects TRBV3-1 to TRBJ2-7; D perhaps matches TRBD2 (6 bases). Germline-derived CDR1 and CDR2 are LGHDT and YNNKEL (reference sequence). Trimming took 0 bases from V and 6 from J, leaving 12 bases between them. The CDR3 contains 14 residues. As DNA, the CDR3 is TGTGCCAGCAGCCAAGATGGAGGGTACAGCGAGCAGTACTTC. This encodes CASSQDGGYSEQYF.

V usage is TRBV28 and J usage is TRBJ2-2, with 9 bases matching TRBD1. V lost 2 bases, J lost 7 bases, and 8 bases stayed unmatched. Germline CDR1 is MDHEN and CDR2 is SYDVKM. This CDR3 comprises 16 residues. This chain's CDR3 is CASSLPTGGMGGELFF. The CDR3 DNA reads as TGTGCCAGCAGTTTACCCACAGGGGGCATGGGCGGGGAGCTGTTTTTT.

This clonotype showed up many times. The J gene is TRBJ1-2, the V gene TRBV19, with TRBD1 identical over 8 bases. CDR1 and CDR2 from the germline V gene are LNHDA and SQIVND (reference sequence). CDR3 size: 13 residues. V shed 4 bases and J 6 bases; nucleotides not matched to a gene: 4. The CDR3 DNA follows: TGTGCCAGTAGTACGACGACAGGGGATGGCTACACCTTC. It yields the protein CASSTTTGDGYTF.

This clonotype was counted a few times. The V gene is TRBV6-2 or TRBV6-3, the J gene TRBJ2-7; tentative D call: TRBD1 (5 bases). Looked up from germline, CDR1 is MNHEY and CDR2 is SVGEGT. This CDR3 spans 14 amino acids. V was pared by 7 bases and J by 1 base, with 14 bases between. Here the CDR3 DNA reads TGTGCCAGCACCTTCCCGGACACTTCCTACGAGCAGTACTTC. Protein product: CASTFPDTSYEQYF.

This clonotype was seen repeatedly, ten times or more. The rearrangement joins TRBV27 to TRBJ1-2; TRBD1 is a possible D gene (6 bases). Germline CDR1 and CDR2: MNHEY and SMNVEV (reference sequence). This CDR3 is 16 amino acids long. Trimming cost V 5 bases and J 2 bases, with 18 bases left between them. The CDR3 bases are TGTGCCAGCAGTCCCGAAGGGGACAACAAAAACTATGGCTACACCTTC. This codes for CASSPEGDNKNYGYTF.